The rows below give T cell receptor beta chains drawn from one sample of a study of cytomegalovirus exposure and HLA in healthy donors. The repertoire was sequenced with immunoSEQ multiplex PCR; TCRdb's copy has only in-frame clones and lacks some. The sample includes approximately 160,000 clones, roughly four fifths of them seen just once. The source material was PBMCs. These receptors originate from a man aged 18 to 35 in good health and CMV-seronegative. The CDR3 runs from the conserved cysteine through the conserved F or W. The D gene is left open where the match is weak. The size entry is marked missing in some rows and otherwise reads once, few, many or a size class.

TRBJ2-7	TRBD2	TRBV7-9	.	TGTGCCAGCAGCTTATTGCCAGAAACTAGCGGGAAGTCCTACGAGCAGTACTTC	CASSLLPETSGKSYEQYF
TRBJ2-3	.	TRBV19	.	TGTGCCAGTAGTCCCCCTTCAGATACGCAGTATTTT	CASSPPSDTQYF
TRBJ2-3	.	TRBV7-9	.	TGTGCCAGCAGCCCCACAGGCGATACGCAGTATTTT	CASSPTGDTQYF
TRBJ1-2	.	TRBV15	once	TGTGCCACCAGCAGAGATTCTCCGAGCAGCTACACCTTC	CATSRDSPSSYTF
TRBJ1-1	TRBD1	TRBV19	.	TGTGCCAGTAGAGGGACAGCCTACACTGAAGCTTTCTTT	CASRGTAYTEAFF
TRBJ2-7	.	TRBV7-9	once	TGTGCCAGCAGCTTATGGGCAACCTACGAGCAGTACTTC	CASSLWATYEQYF
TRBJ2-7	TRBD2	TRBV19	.	TGTGCCAGTAGTATAGGGGCTAGCGGGGGTCCTACCTACGAGCAGTACTTC	CASSIGASGGPTYEQYF
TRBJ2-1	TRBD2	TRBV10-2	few	TGCGCCAGCACAACCGGGACTAGCGGTTCCTACAATGAGCAGTTCTTC	CASTTGTSGSYNEQFF
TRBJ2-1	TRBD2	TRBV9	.	TGTGCCAGCAGCGTAGGAGGTTGGGGGCTAGCGGGGGTTGGGGAGCAGTTCTTC	CASSVGGWGLAGVGEQFF
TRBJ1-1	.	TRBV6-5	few	TGTGCCAGCAGTTACTCGGGGGGGAGGACTGAAGCTTTCTTT	CASSYSGGRTEAFF
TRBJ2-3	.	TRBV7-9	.	TGTGCCAGCAATCGACTGGATACGCAGTATTTT	CASNRLDTQYF
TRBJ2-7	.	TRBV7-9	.	TGTGCCAGCAGCTCTCAGCGGAGCTCCTACGAGCAGTACTTC	CASSSQRSSYEQYF